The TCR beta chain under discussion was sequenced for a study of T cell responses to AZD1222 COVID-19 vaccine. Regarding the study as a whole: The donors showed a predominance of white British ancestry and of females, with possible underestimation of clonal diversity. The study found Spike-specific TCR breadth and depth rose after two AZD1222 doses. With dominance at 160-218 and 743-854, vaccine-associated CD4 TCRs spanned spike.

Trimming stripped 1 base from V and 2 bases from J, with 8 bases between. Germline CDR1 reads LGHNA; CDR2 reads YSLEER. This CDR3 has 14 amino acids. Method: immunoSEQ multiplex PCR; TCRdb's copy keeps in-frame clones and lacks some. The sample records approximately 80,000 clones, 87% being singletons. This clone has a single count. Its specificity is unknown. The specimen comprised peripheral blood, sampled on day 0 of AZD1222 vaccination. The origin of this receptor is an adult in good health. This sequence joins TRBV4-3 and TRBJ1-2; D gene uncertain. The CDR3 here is CASSQGRVNYGYTF. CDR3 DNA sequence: TGCGCCAGCAGCCAAGGGCGGGTCAACTATGGCTACACCTTC.